Sequencing of this T cell receptor beta chain was carried out in a study of T cell repertoires in cytomegalovirus infection. Notes on this clonotype: A read error may produce the germline difference seen at one junction end.

This CDR3 spans 11 amino acids. CDR1 is SQVTM, CDR2 ANQGSEA, per germline. One entry per CDR3 protein results from TCRdb running MiXCR on the reads. The sample holds about 210,000 distinct CDR3 sequences, around 6.2% seen once. The material sequenced was PBMCs. The chain employs TRBV29-1 and TRBJ2-5, with 8 positions matching TRBD1. This receptor was obtained from a human donor in good health (CMV status not recorded). Some clones in this sample may be carry-over from other donors' samples. CDR3 loop: CGVDRGETQYF. CDR3 DNA: TGCGGCGTTGACAGGGGTGAGACCCAGTACTTC.